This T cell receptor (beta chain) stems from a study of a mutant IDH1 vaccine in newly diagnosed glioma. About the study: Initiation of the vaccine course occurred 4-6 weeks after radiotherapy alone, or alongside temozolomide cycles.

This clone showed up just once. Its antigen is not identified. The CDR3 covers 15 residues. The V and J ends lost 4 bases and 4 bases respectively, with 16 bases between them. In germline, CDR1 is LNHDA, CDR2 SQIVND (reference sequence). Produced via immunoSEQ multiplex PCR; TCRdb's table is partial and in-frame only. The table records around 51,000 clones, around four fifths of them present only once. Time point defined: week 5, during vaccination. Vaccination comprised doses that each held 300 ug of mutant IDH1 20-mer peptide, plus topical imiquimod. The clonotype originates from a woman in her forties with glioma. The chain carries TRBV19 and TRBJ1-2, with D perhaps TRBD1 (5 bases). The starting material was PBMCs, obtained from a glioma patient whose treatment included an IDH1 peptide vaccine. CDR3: CASSTNAVGPYGYTF. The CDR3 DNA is TGTGCCAGTAGTACAAACGCGGTGGGGCCCTATGGCTACACCTTC.